A single T cell receptor (beta chain) is shown here with its context. As yet, its antigen is unknown. There are 16 residues in the CDR3. The V and J ends lost 3 bases and 2 bases respectively, with 19 bases between them. CDR1 and CDR2 from the germline V gene are DFQATT and SNEGSKA (reference sequence). This entry comes from a study of response to subunit inactivated influenza vaccine. TCRdb recomputed calls from the RT-PCR reads with MiXCR, one row per CDR3 protein. The sample contains about 650,000 distinct CDR3 sequences, 15% to 18% of which appear only once. Study-level findings and limits: Authors suggested few new T cells are recruited by each seasonal influenza vaccination.

This clonotype originated in a man aged 50 to 60 who received an inactivated influenza vaccine. The rearrangement links TRBV20-1 to TRBJ1-2; TRBD1 might be the D (6 bases). The sample was PBMCs from blood, taken 11 to 12 days after vaccination. CDR3 residues: CSASPPGQGGNYGYTF. The CDR3 region has the DNA TGCAGTGCTAGTCCCCCCGGACAAGGGGGGAACTATGGCTACACCTTC.